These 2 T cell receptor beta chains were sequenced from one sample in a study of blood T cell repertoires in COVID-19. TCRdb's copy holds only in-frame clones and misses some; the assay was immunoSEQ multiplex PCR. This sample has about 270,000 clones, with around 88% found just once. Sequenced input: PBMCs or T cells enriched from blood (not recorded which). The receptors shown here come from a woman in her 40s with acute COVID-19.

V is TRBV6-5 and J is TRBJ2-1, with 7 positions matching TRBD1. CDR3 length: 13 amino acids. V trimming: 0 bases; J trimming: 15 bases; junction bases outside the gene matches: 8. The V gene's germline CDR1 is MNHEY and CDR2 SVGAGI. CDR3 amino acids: CASSYSGQDQRFF. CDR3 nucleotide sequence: TGTGCCAGCAGTTACTCAGGACAGGACCAGCGGTTCTTC.

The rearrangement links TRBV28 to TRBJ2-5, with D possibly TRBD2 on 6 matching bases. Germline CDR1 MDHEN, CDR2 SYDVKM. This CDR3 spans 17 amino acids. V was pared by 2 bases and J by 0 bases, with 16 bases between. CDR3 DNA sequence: TGTGCCAGCAGTTTAGCGGGGACTCGACGCAACCAAGAGACCCAGTACTTC. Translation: CASSLAGTRRNQETQYF.